This T cell receptor beta chain was obtained from a study of regulatory T cells in long-lasting Graves disease. Libraries of TCR beta came from iRepertoire HTBI primers plus Arm-PCR of CDR3 regions. TCRdb re-analysed the multiplex PCR reads in MiXCR, keeping a single row per CDR3 protein. Here the sample spans about 530,000 distinct CDR3 sequences, roughly 15% being singletons. Specified time point: newly diagnosed GD, antithyroid drugs for less than 3 months. PBMC RNA served as the TCR library source. The V gene lost 6 bases and the J gene lost 5 bases, with 9 bases spanning the gap. CDR1 is SNHLY and CDR2 is FYNNEI in the germline V gene. This CDR3 region has 12 residues. This clonotype was detected ten times or more. These records were also assigned to another study, of T cells in Graves' hyperthyroidism and ophthalmopathy.

The chain couples TRBV2 to TRBJ2-3; D uncertain. This TCR derives from a woman aged 40-65 years with Graves disease. Sequencing used peripheral blood mononuclear cells (PBMCs), obtained at new diagnosis, from a patient treated with antithyroid drugs. The CDR3 sequence: CASRSIVDTQYF. CDR3 coding DNA: TGTGCCAGCAGGTCGATCGTAGATACGCAGTATTTT.